This T cell receptor (beta chain) emerged from a study of Graves' ophthalmopathy and Graves' hyperthyroidism. This clonotype was recorded a few times. RNA transcripts were the source from which TCR beta CDR3 regions were amplified. HTBI-primed RT-PCR formed the first round, and a multiplex PCR formed the second. TCRdb redid the calling of the multiplex PCR reads with MiXCR, one entry per CDR3 protein. The data show roughly 420,000 distinct CDR3 sequences, with over 20% seen just once and roughly 3% held by the top ten. Trimming removed 3 bases from V and 5 bases from J, with 16 bases in between. The germline V gene has CDR1 KGHSH and CDR2 LQKENI. The CDR3 totals 15 residues.

The chain employs TRBV18 and TRBJ1-2; no clear D gene. Sequences were obtained from peripheral blood. The sequence came from a woman younger than 35 with stable Graves' hyperthyroidism. CDR3 in amino acids: CASSPQGRTHYGYTF. The CDR3 DNA follows: TGTGCCAGCTCACCTCAAGGACGCACTCATTATGGCTACACCTTC.